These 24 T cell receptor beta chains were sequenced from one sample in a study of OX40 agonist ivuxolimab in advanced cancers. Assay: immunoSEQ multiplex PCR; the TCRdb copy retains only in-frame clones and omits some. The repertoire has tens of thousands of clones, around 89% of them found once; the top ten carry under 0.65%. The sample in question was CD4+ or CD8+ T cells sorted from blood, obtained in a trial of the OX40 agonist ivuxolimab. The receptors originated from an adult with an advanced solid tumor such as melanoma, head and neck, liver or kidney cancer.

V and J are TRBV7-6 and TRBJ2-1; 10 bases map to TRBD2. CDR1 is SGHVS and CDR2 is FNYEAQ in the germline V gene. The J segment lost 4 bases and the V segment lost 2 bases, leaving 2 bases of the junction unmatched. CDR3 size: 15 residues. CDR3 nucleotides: TGTGCCAGCAGCTTACTAGCGGGAGTTTACAATGAGCAGTTCTTC. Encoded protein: CASSLLAGVYNEQFF.

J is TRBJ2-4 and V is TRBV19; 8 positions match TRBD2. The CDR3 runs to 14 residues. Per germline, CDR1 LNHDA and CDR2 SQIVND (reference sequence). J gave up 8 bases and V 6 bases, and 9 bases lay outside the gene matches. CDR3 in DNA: TGTGCCAGTAGCTCGGGGGGGCCTGGAGACATTCAGTACTTC. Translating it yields CASSSGGPGDIQYF.

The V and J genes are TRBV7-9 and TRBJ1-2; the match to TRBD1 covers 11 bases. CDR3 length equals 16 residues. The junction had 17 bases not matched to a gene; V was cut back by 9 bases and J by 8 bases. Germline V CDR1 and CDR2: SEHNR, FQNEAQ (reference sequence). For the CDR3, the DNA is TGTGCCAGGGGAGGAGACGGAGGACAGGGGGCTAAGGGCTACACCTTC. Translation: CARGGDGGQGAKGYTF.

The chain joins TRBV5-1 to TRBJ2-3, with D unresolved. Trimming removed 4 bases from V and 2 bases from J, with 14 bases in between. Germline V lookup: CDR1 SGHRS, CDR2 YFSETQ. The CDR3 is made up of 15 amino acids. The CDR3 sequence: CASSPVGDLTDTQYF. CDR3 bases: TGCGCCAGCAGCCCCGTTGGCGACCTCACAGATACGCAGTATTTT.

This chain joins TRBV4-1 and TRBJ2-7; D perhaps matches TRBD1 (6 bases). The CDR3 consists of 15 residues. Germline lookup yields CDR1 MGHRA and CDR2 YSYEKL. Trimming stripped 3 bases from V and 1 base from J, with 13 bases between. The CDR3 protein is CASSQLTGSSYEQYF. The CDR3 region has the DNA TGCGCCAGCAGCCAGTTGACAGGATCTTCCTACGAGCAGTACTTC.

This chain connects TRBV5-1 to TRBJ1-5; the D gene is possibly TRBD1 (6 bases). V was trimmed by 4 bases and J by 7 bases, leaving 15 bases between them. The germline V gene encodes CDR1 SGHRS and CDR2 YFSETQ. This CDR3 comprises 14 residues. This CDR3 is CASSLISGDQPQHF. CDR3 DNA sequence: TGCGCCAGCAGCCTTATCTCAGGGGACCAGCCCCAGCATTTT. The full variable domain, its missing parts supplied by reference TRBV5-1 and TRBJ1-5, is KAGVTQTPRYLIKTRGQQVTLSCSPISGHRSVSWYQQTPGQGLQFLFEYFSETQRNKGNFPGRFSGRQFSNSRSEMNVSTLELGDSALYLCASSLISGDQPQHFGDGTRLSIL.

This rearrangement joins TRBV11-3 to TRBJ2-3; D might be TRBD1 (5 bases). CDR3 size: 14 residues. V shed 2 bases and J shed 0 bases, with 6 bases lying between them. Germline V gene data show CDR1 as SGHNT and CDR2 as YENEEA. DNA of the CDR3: TGTGCCAGCAGCTTACAGGGTAGCACAGATACGCAGTATTTT. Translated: CASSLQGSTDTQYF.

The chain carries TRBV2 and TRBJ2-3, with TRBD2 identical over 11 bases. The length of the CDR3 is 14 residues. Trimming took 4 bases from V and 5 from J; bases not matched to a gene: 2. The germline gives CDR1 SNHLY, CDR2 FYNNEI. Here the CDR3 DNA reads TGTGCCAGCAGTGTAACTAGCGGGAGAGATACGCAGTATTTT. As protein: CASSVTSGRDTQYF. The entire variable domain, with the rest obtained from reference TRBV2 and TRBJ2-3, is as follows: EPEVTQTPSHQVTQMGQEVILRCVPISNHLYFYWYRQILGQKVEFLVSFYNNEISEKSEIFDDQFSVERPDGSNFTLKIRSTKLEDSAMYFCASSVTSGRDTQYFGPGTRLTVL.

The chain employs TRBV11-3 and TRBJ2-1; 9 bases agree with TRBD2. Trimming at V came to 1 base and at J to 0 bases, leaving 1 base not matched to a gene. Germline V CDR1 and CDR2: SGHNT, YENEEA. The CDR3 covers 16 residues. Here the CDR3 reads CASSLGSGSSYNEQFF. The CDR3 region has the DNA TGTGCCAGCAGCTTAGGTAGCGGGAGCTCCTACAATGAGCAGTTCTTC.

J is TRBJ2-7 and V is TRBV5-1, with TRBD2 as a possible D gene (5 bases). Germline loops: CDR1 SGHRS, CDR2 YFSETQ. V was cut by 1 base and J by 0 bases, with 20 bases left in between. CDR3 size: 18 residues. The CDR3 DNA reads TGCGCCAGCAGCTTGTGGCATCCCCAGAGCGGTTTCTCCTACGAGCAGTACTTC. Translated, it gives CASSLWHPQSGFSYEQYF.

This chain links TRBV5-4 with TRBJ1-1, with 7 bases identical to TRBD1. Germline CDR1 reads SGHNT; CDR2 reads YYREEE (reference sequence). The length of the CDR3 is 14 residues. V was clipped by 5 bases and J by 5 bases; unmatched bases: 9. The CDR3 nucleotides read TGTGCCAGCAGGTACCTTGCAGGGGGGACTGAAGCTTTCTTT. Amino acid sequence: CASRYLAGGTEAFF.

Here the CDR3 DNA reads TGTGCCAGCAGTGCCGACGCGGGAGGCGGGGGTGATACGCAGTATTTT. Translation gives CASSADAGGGGDTQYF. This chain uses TRBV6-1 with TRBJ2-3; 8 bases line up with TRBD2. Losses at the gene ends were 4 bases for V and 6 bases for J; bases not matched to a gene: 12. Germline values: CDR1 MNHNS, CDR2 SASEGT. There are 16 residues in the CDR3.

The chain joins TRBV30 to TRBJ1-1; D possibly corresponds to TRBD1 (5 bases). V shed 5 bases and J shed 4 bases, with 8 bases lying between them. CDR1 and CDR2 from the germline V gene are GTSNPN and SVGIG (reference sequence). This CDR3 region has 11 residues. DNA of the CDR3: TGTGCCTGGGCAGGGAGCACTGAAGCTTTCTTT. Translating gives CAWAGSTEAFF.

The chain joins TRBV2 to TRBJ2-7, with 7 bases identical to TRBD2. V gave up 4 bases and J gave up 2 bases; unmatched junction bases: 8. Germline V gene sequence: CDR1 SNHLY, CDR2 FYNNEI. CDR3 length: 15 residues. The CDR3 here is CASSGQPGLAYEQYF. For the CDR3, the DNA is TGTGCCAGCAGTGGTCAGCCAGGACTAGCCTACGAGCAGTACTTC.

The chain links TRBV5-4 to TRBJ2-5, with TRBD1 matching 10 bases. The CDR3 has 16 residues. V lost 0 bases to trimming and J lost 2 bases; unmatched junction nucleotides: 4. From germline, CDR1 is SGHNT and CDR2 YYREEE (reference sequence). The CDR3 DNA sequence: TGTGCCAGCAGCTTGGGCCCGGACAGGGGGCAAGAGACCCAGTACTTC. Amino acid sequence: CASSLGPDRGQETQYF.

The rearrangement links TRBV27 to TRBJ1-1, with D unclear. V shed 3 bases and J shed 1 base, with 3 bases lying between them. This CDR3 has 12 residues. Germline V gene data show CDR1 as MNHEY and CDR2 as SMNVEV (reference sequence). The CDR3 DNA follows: TGTGCCAGCAGTTTTCCGAACACTGAAGCTTTCTTT. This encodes CASSFPNTEAFF.

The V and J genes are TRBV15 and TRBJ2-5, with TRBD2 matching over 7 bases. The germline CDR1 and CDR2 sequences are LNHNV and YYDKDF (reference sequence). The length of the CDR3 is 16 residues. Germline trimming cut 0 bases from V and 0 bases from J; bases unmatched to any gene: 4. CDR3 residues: CATSREPRENQETQYF. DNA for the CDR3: TGTGCCACCAGCAGAGAGCCGCGGGAGAACCAAGAGACCCAGTACTTC.

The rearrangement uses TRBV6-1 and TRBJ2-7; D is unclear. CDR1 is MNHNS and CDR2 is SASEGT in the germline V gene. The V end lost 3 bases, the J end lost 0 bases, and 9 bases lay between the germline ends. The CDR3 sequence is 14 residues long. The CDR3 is CASSDSGSSYEQYF. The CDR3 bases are TGTGCCAGCAGTGATTCGGGTTCCTCCTACGAGCAGTACTTC.

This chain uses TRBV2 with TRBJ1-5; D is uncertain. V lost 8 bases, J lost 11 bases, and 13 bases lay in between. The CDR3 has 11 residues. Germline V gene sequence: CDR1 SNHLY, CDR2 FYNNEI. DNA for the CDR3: TGTGCCAGCGGCTCCTTCAGGACCCAGCATTTT. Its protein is CASGSFRTQHF.

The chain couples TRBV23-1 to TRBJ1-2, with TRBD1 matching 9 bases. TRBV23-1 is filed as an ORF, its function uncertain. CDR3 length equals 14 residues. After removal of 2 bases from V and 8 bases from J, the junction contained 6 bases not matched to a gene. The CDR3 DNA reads TGCGCCAGCAGTCAAACACAGGGGGCGAAGGGCTACACCTTC. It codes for CASSQTQGAKGYTF.

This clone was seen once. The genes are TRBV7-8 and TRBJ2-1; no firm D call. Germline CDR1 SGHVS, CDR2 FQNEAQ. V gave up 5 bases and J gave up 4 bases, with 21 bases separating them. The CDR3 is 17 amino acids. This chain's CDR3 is CASSRSRPTGFYNEQFF. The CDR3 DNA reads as TGTGCCAGCAGCCGCTCCCGGCCCACCGGTTTTTACAATGAGCAGTTCTTC.

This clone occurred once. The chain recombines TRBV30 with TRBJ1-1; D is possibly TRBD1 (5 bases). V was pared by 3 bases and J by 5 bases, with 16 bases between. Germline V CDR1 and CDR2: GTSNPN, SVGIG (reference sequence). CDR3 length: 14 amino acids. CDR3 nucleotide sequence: TGTGCCTGGAGCCTTGGGGACGGGCGGACTGAAGCTTTCTTT. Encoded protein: CAWSLGDGRTEAFF.

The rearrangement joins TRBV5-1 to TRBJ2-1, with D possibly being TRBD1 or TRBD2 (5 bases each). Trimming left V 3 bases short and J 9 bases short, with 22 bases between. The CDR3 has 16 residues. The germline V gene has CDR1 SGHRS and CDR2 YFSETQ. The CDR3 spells CASSSTGTAVRVEQFF. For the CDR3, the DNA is TGCGCCAGCAGCTCCACCGGGACCGCCGTTCGTGTTGAGCAGTTCTTC.

CDR3 nucleotide sequence: TGCAGTGCTAGGTTAGCGGAAGCGCAGTATTTT. This sequence encodes CSARLAEAQYF. V and J are TRBV20-1 and TRBJ2-3, with TRBD2 as a possible D gene (6 bases). V shed 3 bases and J shed 10 bases, with 11 bases lying between them. From germline, CDR1 is DFQATT and CDR2 SNEGSKA (reference sequence). The CDR3 covers 11 residues.